This T cell receptor beta chain was recorded in a study of human CD8 memory T cell subsets. Study findings and constraints: Precursor exhausted T cells and stem-like memory T cells were similarly highly diverse, while effector memory cells were not. In the comparison of repertoires, stem-like memory and precursor exhausted T cells overlapped only minimally.

Total CD8+ T cells were enriched by negative magnetic separation. A remark on this clonotype: Its specificity is unknown.

This CDR3 has 14 amino acids. Germline CDR1 SNHLY, CDR2 FYNNEI. UMI-labeled 5' RACE was used to make TCR beta libraries. TCRdb reprocessed the 5' RACE reads; each CDR3 protein has one entry and no DNA is given. This repertoire comprises fewer than 20,000 distinct CDR3 sequences; its ten largest clones make up 5% to 5.5%. The receptor was derived from a human donor in good health. Sequenced: CD8+ T cells from PBMCs. The rearrangement links TRBV2 to TRBJ1-4; as DNA is missing, the TRBD1 call by TCRdb cannot be tested. The CDR3 is CASTQDRNNEKLFF.